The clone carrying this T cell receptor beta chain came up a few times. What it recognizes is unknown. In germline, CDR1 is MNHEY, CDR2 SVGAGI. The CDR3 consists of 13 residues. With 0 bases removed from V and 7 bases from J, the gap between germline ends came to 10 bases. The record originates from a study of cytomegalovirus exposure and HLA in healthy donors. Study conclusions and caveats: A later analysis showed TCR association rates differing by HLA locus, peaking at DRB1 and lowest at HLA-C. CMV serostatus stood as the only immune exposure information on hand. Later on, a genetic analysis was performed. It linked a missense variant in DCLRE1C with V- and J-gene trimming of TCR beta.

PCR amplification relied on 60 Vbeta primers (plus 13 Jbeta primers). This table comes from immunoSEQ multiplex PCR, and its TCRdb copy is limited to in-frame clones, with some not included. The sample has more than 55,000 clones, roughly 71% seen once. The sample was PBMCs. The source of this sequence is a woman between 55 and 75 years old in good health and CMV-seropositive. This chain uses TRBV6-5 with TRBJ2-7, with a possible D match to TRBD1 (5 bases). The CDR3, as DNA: TGTGCCAGCAGTTACTCGATGGCAGGGGAGCAGTACTTC. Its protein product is CASSYSMAGEQYF.